This TCR beta chain was recorded in a study of identical twins. With 4 bases clipped from V and 5 bases from J, the junction kept 6 bases outside the gene matches. In germline, CDR1 is SGHRS, CDR2 YFSETQ. CDR3 length: 15 amino acids. One entry per CDR3 protein, called by TCRdb with MiXCR from the 5' RACE reads. This table holds more than 400,000 distinct CDR3 sequences, 13% to 15% found once. The same data also went into a second study, on yellow fever vaccine responses in identical twins.

This clonotype was sampled from a woman under 30 in good health. The chain has TRBV5-1 and TRBJ2-2, with TRBD1 matching over 9 bases. Material: CD4+ T cells sorted from blood. CDR3 loop: CASSPGTGWTGELFF. In nucleotides, the CDR3 is TGCGCCAGCAGCCCCGGGACAGGGTGGACCGGGGAGCTGTTTTTT. Using reference TRBV5-1 and TRBJ2-2 for the parts outside the CDR3, the full variable domain is KAGVTQTPRYLIKTRGQQVTLSCSPISGHRSVSWYQQTPGQGLQFLFEYFSETQRNKGNFPGRFSGRQFSNSRSEMNVSTLELGDSALYLCASSPGTGWTGELFFGEGSRLTVL.